This T cell receptor beta chain derives from a study of T cell responses to AZD1222 COVID-19 vaccine. Per germline, CDR1 KGHDR and CDR2 SFDVKD. V shed 6 bases and J shed 1 base, with 3 bases lying between them. The CDR3 contains 12 residues. Repertoires were generated with immunoSEQ multiplex PCR, while TCRdb's copy carries only in-frame clones and drops some. The sample records 35,000 to 50,000 clones, 80% being singletons. This clonotype was sampled from an adult who received the MenACWY meningococcal vaccine as a control. The chain uses TRBV24-1 and TRBJ1-3; D call uncertain. Specimen: peripheral blood, collected 28 days after the second dose of the MenACWY control vaccine. CDR3 protein: CATSNSGNTIYF. In nucleotides, the CDR3 is TGTGCCACCAGTAATTCTGGAAACACCATATATTTT.